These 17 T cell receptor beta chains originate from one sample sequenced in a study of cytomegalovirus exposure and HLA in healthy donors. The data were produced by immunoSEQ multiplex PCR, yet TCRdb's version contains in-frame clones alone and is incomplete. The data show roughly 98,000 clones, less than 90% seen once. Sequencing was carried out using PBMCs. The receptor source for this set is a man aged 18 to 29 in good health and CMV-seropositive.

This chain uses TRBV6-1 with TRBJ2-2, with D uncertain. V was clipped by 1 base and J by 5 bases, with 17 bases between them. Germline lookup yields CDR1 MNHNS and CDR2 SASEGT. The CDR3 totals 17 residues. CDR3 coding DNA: TGTGCCAGCAGTGAAGGGATAGGTGGAGTTGGAACCGGGGAGCTGTTTTTT. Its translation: CASSEGIGGVGTGELFF.

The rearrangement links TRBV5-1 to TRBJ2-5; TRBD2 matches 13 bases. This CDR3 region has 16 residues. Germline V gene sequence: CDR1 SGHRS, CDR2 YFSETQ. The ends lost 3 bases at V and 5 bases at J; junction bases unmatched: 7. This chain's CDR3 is CASSSPGTSGTETQYF. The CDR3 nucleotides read TGCGCCAGCAGCTCCCCCGGGACTAGCGGGACGGAGACCCAGTACTTC.

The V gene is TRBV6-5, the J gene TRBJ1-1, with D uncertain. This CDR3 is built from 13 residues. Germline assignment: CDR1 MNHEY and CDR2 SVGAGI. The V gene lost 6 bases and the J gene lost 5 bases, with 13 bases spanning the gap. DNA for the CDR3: TGTGCCAGCAGCCCCGGGAGGGTGACTGAAGCTTTCTTT. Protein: CASSPGRVTEAFF.

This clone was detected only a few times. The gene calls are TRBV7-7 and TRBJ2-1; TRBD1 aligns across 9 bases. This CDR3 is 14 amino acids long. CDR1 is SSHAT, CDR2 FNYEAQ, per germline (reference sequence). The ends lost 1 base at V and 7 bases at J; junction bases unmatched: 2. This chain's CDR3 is CASSLGDRANEQFF. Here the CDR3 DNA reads TGTGCCAGCAGCTTAGGGGACAGGGCGAATGAGCAGTTCTTC.

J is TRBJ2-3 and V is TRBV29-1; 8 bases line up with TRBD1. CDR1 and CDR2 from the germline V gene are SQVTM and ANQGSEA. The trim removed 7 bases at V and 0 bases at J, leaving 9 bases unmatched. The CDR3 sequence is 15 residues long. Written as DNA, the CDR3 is TGCAGCGCTAGGACAGGGCGATACAGCACAGATACGCAGTATTTT. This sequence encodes CSARTGRYSTDTQYF.

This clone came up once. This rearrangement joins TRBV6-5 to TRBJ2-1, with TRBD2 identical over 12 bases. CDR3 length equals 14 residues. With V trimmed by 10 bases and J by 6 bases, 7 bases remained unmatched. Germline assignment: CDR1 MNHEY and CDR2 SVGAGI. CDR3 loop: CATRRTSGVNEQFF. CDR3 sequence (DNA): TGTGCCACTAGGCGGACTAGCGGGGTCAATGAGCAGTTCTTC.

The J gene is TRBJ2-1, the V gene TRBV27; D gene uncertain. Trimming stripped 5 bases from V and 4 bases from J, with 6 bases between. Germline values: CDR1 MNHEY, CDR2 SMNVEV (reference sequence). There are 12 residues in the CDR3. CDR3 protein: CASSLGYNEQFF. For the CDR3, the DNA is TGTGCCAGCAGTCTCGGGTACAATGAGCAGTTCTTC.

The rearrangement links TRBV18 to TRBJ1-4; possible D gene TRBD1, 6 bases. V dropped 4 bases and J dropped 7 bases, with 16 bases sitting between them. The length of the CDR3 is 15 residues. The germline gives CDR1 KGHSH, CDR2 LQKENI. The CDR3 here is CASSRQVEGVEKLFF. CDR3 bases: TGTGCCAGCTCACGACAGGTCGAGGGAGTTGAAAAACTGTTTTTT.

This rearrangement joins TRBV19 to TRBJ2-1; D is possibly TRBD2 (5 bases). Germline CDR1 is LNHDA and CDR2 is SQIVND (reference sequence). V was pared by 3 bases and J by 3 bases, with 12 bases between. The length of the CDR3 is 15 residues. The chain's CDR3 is CASSMEDFFYNEQFF. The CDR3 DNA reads TGTGCCAGTAGTATGGAGGACTTCTTCTACAATGAGCAGTTCTTC. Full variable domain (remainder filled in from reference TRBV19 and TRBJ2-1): DGGITQSPKYLFRKEGQNVTLSCEQNLNHDAMYWYRQDPGQGLRLIYYSQIVNDFQKGDIAEGYSVSREKKESFPLTVTSAQKNPTAFYLCASSMEDFFYNEQFFGPGTRLTVL.

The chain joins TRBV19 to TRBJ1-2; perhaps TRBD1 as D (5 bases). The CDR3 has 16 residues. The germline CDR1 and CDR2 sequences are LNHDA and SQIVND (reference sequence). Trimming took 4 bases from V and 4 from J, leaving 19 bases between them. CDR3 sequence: CASSTPGGTPIYGYTF. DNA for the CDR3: TGTGCCAGTAGTACTCCCGGGGGAACCCCTATCTATGGCTACACCTTC.

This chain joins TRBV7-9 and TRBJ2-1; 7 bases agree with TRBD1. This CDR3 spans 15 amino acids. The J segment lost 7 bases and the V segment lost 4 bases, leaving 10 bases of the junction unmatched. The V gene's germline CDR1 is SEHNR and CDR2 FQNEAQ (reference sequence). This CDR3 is CASSSRQGLENEQFF. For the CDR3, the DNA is TGTGCCAGCAGCTCTAGACAGGGTTTGGAAAATGAGCAGTTCTTC.

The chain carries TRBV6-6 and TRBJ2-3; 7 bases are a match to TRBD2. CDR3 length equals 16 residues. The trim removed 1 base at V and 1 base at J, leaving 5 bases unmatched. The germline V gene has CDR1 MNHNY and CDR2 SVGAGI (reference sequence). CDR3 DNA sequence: TGTGCCAGCAGTTACTATCGGGGGGAGGGCACAGATACGCAGTATTTT. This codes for CASSYYRGEGTDTQYF.

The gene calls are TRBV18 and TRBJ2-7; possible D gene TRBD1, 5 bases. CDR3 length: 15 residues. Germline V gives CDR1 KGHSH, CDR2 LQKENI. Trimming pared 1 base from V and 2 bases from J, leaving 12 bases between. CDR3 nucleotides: TGTGCCAGCTCACCACTTCAAGCAGGGACCTACGAGCAGTACTTC. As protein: CASSPLQAGTYEQYF.

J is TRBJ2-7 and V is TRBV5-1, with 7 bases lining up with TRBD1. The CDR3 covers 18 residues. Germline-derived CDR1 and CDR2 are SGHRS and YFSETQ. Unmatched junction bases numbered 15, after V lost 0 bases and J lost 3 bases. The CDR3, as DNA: TGCGCCAGCAGCTTGGCACAGGGGTCGGCTTCGGCTGGCTACGAGCAGTACTTC. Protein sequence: CASSLAQGSASAGYEQYF.

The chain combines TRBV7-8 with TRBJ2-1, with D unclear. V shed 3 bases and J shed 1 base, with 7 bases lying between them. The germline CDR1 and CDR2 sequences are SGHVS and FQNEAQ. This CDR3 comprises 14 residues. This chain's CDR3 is CASSFYTSYNEQFF. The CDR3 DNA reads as TGTGCCAGCAGCTTCTATACGTCCTACAATGAGCAGTTCTTC.

The CDR3 loop reads CASSSGYGYTF. The DNA for the CDR3 is TGTGCCAGCAGTTCAGGGTATGGCTACACCTTC. The chain carries TRBV27 and TRBJ1-2, with D possibly being TRBD1 (5 bases). V lost 4 bases to trimming and J lost 5 bases, with 5 bases between them. Germline V gene sequence: CDR1 MNHEY, CDR2 SMNVEV (reference sequence). This CDR3 comprises 11 residues.

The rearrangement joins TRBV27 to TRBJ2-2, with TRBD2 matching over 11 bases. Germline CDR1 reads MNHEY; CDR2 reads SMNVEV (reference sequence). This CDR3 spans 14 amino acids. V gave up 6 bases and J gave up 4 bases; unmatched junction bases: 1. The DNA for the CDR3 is TGTGCCAGCAGGGGACTAGCGGCCACCGGGGAGCTGTTTTTT. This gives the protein CASRGLAATGELFF.